This T cell receptor beta chain came from a study of T cell changes during pregnancy in multiple sclerosis. The CDR3 sequence is 12 residues long. V lost 0 bases to trimming and J lost 15 bases, with 12 bases between them. Germline lookup yields CDR1 MNHEY and CDR2 SVGAGI. Clones were sequenced by immunoSEQ multiplex PCR, and TCRdb holds only the in-frame ones, with some missing. Among about 76,000 clones, around 93% were seen once, and the ten largest hold about 2.5%. This clonotype was obtained from a female donor with multiple sclerosis, enrolled in a pregnancy study. This chain uses TRBV6-5 with TRBJ2-1; D uncertain. The specimen was peripheral blood, collected in the second trimester of pregnancy. Here the CDR3 reads CASSYSQLDWFF. The CDR3 coding sequence is TGTGCCAGCAGTTACTCGCAGTTAGACTGGTTCTTC.